Shown below are 9 T cell receptor beta chains from a single sample sequenced in a study of T cells expressing NK-cell markers. TCRdb re-called the 5' RACE reads and gives one entry per CDR3 protein, without DNA. The specimen's table records 450,000 to 600,000 distinct CDR3 sequences. Sequencing input: blood T cells: a sorted CD56 or NKG2C T cell subset, CD4+ or CD8+ T cells, or bulk PBMC T cells (not recorded which). Receptors were obtained from a man younger than 35 in good health.

CDR3: CAISDIAGGPNQETQYF. The J gene is TRBJ2-5, the V gene TRBV10-3; TCRdb's D gene call, TRBD2, goes unchecked for lack of DNA. This CDR3 region has 17 residues. Germline V lookup: CDR1 ENHRY, CDR2 SYGVKD.

The J gene is TRBJ2-3, the V gene TRBV11-2; as DNA is missing, the TRBD1 call by TCRdb cannot be tested. Per the germline V gene, CDR1 is SGHAT and CDR2 is FQNNGV. The CDR3 length is 16 residues. CDR3 in amino acids: CASSLLRDPLGDTQYF.

This rearrangement joins TRBV5-1 to TRBJ1-5; the TCRdb call, TRBD1, lacks DNA for checking. This CDR3 region has 14 residues. Germline CDR1 reads SGHRS; CDR2 reads YFSETQ. The chain's CDR3 is CASSLEDRYGPQHF.

The rearrangement links TRBV6-2 or TRBV6-3 to TRBJ2-7; TCRdb lists TRBD1, though no DNA is available to test this call. The CDR3 has 14 amino acids. Germline V gene data show CDR1 as MNHEY and CDR2 as SVGEGT. Here the CDR3 reads CATCPIGESYEQYF.

The V gene is TRBV12-3 or TRBV12-4, the J gene TRBJ1-4; TCRdb names TRBD1, which stays unverified in the absence of DNA. The CDR3 consists of 15 residues. The CDR3 sequence: CASSPRDGWREKLFF.

The chain combines TRBV6-2 or TRBV6-3 with TRBJ2-4; TCRdb reports TRBD1, a call that lacks DNA to check it against. This CDR3 has 16 residues. Germline V gene lookup returns CDR1 MNHEY and CDR2 SVGEGT. This chain's CDR3 is CASSYEGFTGENIQYF.

The chain recombines TRBV11-2 with TRBJ2-3; no DNA is available, so the TRBD2 call from TCRdb remains unchecked. The CDR3 is 13 amino acids. CDR1 is SGHAT and CDR2 is FQNNGV in the germline V gene. The CDR3 loop is CASSLGAGTSQYF.

V usage is TRBV5-6 and J usage is TRBJ2-1. This CDR3 has 16 residues. CDR1 SGHDT and CDR2 YYEEEE come from the germline V gene. The chain's CDR3 is CASTSWLASAYNEQFF.

V gene TRBV27 combines with J gene TRBJ2-7; the TCRdb call, TRBD2, lacks DNA for checking. The CDR3 length is 15 residues. CDR1 and CDR2 from the germline V gene are MNHEY and SMNVEV (reference sequence). The CDR3 sequence is CASSLGGTRTYEQYF.